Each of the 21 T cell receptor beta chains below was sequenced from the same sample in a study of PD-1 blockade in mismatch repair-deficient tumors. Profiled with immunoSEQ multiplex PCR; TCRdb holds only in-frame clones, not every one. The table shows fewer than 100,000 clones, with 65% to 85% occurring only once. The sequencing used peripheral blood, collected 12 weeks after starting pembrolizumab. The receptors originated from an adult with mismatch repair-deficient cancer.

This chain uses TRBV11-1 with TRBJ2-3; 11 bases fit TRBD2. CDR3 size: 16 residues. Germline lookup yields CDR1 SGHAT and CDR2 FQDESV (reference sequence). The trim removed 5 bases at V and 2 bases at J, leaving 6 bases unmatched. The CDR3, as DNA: TGTGCCAGCAGCCACGGGACTAGCGGACACACAGATACGCAGTATTTT. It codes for CASSHGTSGHTDTQYF.

The CDR3 DNA sequence: TGCGCCAGCAGCTTCATTCTGTCCGGGGCCTACAATGAGCAGTTCTTC. Its translation is CASSFILSGAYNEQFF. This chain links TRBV5-1 with TRBJ2-1; tentatively, D is TRBD2 (5 bases). From germline, CDR1 is SGHRS and CDR2 YFSETQ. This CDR3 has 16 amino acids. Trimming left V 2 bases short and J 2 bases short, with 14 bases between.

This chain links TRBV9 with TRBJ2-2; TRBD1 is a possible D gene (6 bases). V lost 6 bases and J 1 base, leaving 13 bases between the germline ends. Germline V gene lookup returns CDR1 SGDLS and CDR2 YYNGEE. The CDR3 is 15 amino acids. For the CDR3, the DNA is TGTGCCAGCAAAACAGGGCAACAGAACACCGGGGAGCTGTTTTTT. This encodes CASKTGQQNTGELFF. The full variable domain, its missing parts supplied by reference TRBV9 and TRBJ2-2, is DSGVTQTPKHLITATGQRVTLRCSPRSGDLSVYWYQQSLDQGLQFLIQYYNGEERAKGNILERFSAQQFPDLHSELNLSSLELGDSALYFCASKTGQQNTGELFFGEGSRLTVL.

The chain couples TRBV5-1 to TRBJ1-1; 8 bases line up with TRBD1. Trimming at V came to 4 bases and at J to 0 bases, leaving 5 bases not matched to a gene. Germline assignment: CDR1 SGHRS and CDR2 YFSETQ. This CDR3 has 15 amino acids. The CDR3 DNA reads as TGCGCCAGCAGCAAGGGACAGGCCCTGAACACTGAAGCTTTCTTT. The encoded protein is CASSKGQALNTEAFF.

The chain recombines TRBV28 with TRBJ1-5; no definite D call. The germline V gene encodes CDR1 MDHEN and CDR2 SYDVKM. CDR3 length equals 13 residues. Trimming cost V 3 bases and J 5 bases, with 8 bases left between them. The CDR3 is CASSFGGYQPQHF. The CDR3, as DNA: TGTGCCAGCAGTTTCGGCGGATATCAGCCCCAGCATTTT.

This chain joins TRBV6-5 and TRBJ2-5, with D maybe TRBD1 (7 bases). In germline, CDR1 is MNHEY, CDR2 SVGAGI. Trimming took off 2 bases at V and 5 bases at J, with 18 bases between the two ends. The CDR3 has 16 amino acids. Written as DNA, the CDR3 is TGTGCCAGCAGTTACGACAGGGCCAAAGGGAGGGAGACCCAGTACTTC. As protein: CASSYDRAKGRETQYF.

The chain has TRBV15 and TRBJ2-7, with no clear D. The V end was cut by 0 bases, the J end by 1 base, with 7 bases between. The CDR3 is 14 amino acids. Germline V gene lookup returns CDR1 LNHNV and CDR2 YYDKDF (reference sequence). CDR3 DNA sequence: TGTGCCACCAGCAGAGACCGGGCTTCCTACGAGCAGTACTTC. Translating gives CATSRDRASYEQYF. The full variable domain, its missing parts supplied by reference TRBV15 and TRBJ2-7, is DAMVIQNPRYQVTQFGKPVTLSCSQTLNHNVMYWYQQKSSQAPKLLFHYYDKDFNNEADTPDNFQSRRPNTSFCFLDIRSPGLGDTAMYLCATSRDRASYEQYFGPGTRLTVT.

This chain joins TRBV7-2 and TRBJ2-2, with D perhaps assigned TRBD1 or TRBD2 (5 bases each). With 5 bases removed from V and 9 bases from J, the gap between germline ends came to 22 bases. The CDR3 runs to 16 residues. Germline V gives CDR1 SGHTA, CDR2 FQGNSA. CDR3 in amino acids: CASSKTSRGALRELFF. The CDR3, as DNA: TGTGCCAGCAGCAAGACTTCCCGAGGGGCGCTAAGGGAGCTGTTTTTT.

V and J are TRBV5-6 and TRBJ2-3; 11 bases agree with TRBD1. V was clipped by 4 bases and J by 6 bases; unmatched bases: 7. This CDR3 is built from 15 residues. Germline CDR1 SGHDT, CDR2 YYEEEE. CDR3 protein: CASSPRTGGSDTQYF. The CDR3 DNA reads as TGTGCCAGCAGCCCCAGGACAGGGGGCTCGGATACGCAGTATTTT. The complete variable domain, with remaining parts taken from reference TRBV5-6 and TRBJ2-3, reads DAGVTQSPTHLIKTRGQQVTLRCSPKSGHDTVSWYQQALGQGPQFIFQYYEEEERQRGNFPDRFSGHQFPNYSSELNVNALLLGDSALYLCASSPRTGGSDTQYFGPGTRLTVL.

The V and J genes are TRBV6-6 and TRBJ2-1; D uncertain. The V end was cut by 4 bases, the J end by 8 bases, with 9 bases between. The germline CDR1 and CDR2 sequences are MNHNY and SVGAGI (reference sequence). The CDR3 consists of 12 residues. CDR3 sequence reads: CASSSVPDEQFF. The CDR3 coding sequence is TGTGCCAGCAGTTCTGTGCCTGATGAGCAGTTCTTC.

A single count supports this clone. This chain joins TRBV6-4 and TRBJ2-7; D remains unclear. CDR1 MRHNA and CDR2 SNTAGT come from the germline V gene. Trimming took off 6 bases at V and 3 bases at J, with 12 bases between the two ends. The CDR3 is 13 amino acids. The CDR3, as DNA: TGTGCCAGCAGCTACACACTCTACTACGAGCAGTACTTC. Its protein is CASSYTLYYEQYF.

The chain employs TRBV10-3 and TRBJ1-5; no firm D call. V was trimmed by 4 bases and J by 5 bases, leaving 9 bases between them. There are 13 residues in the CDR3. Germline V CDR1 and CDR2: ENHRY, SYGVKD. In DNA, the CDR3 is TGTGCCATCAGTGGGGCATCAGATCAGCCCCAGCATTTT. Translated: CAISGASDQPQHF.

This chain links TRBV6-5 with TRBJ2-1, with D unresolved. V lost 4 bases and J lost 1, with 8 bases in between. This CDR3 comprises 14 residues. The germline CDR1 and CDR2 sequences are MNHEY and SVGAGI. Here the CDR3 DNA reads TGTGCCAGCAGTTCCGCCGGATCCTACAATGAGCAGTTCTTC. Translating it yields CASSSAGSYNEQFF.

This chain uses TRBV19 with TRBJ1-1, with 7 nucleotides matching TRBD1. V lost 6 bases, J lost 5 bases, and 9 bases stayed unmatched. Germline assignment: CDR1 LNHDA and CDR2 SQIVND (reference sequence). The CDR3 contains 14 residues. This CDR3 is CASRMTGLETEAFF. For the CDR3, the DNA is TGTGCCAGTAGGATGACAGGGTTAGAAACTGAAGCTTTCTTT. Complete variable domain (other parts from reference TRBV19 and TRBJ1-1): DGGITQSPKYLFRKEGQNVTLSCEQNLNHDAMYWYRQDPGQGLRLIYYSQIVNDFQKGDIAEGYSVSREKKESFPLTVTSAQKNPTAFYLCASRMTGLETEAFFGQGTRLTVV.

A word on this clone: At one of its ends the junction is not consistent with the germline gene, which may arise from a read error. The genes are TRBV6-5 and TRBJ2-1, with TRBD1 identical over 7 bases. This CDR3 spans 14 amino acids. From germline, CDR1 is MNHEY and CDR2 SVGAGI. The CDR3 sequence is CASSRQGYYSEQFF. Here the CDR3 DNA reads TGTGCCAGCAGTCGACAGGGCTACTACAGTGAGCAGTTCTTC.

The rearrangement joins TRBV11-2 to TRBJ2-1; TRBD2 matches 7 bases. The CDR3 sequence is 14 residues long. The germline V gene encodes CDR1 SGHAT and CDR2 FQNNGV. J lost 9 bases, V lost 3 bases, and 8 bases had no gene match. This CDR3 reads CASSFWGGDREQFF. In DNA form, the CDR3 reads TGTGCCAGCAGCTTCTGGGGGGGAGATCGTGAGCAGTTCTTC. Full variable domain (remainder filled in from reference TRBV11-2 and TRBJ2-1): EAGVAQSPRYKIIEKRQSVAFWCNPISGHATLYWYQQILGQGPKLLIQFQNNGVVDDSQLPKDRFSAERLKGVDSTLKIQPAKLEDSAVYLCASSFWGGDREQFFGPGTRLTVL.

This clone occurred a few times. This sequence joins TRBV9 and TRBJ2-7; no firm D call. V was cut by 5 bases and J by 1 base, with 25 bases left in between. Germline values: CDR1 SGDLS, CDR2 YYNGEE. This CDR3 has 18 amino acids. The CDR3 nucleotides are TGTGCCAGCAGTGATTTTGGGCTCCTCGAACTAATATCCTACGAGCAGTACTTC. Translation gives CASSDFGLLELISYEQYF.

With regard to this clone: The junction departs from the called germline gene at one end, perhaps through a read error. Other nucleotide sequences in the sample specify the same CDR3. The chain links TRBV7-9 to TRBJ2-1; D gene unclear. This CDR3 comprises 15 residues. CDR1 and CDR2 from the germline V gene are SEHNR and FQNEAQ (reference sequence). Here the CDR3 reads CASRPSRETTNEQFF. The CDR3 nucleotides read TGCGCCAGCAGACCCTCTCGTGAGACCACCAATGAGCAGTTCTTC.

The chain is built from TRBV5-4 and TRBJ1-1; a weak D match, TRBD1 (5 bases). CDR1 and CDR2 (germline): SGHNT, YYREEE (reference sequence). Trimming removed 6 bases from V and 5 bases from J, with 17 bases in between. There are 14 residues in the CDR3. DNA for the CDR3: TGTGCCAGCACCCCCGGGCAGGGCGGAACTGAAGCTTTCTTT. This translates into CASTPGQGGTEAFF.

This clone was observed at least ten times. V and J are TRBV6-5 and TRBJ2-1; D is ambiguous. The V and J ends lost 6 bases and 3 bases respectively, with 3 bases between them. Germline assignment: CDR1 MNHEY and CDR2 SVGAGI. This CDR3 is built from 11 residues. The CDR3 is CASRLYNEQFF. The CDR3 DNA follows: TGTGCCAGCAGGCTCTACAATGAGCAGTTCTTC.

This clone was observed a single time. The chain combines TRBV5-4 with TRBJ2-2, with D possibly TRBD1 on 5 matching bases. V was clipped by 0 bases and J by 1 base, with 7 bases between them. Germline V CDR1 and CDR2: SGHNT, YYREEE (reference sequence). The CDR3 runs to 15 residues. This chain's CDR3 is CASSLGQRNTGELFF. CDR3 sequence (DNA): TGTGCCAGCAGCTTGGGACAGAGGAACACCGGGGAGCTGTTTTTT. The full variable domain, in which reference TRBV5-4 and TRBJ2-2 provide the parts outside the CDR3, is ETGVTQSPTHLIKTRGQQVTLRCSSQSGHNTVSWYQQALGQGPQFIFQYYREEENGRGNFPPRFSGLQFPNYSSELNVNALELDDSALYLCASSLGQRNTGELFFGEGSRLTVL.